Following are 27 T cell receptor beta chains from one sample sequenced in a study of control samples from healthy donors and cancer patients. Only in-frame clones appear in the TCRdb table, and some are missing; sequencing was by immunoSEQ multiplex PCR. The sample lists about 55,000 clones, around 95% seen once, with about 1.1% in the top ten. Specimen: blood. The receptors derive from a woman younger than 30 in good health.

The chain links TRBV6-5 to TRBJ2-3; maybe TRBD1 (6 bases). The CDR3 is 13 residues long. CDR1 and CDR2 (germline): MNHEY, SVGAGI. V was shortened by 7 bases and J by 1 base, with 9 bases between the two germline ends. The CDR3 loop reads CASTRGGTDTQYF. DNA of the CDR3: TGTGCCAGCACCAGGGGAGGCACAGATACGCAGTATTTT.

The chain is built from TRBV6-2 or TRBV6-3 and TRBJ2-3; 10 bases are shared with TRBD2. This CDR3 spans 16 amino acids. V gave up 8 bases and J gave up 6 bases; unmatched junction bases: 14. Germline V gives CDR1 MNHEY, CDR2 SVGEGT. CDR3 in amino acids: CASGHGTSVPMDTQYF. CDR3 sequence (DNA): TGTGCCAGCGGCCACGGGACTAGCGTGCCCATGGATACGCAGTATTTT.

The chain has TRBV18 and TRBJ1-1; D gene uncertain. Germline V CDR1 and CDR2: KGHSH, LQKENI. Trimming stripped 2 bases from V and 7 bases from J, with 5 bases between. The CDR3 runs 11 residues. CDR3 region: CASSPMGEAFF. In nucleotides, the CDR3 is TGTGCCAGCTCACCAATGGGTGAAGCTTTCTTT.

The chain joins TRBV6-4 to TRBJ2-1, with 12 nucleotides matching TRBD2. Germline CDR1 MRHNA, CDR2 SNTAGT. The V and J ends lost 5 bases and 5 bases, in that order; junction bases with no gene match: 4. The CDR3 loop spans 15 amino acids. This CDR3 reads CASSWTSGANNEQFF. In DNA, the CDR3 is TGTGCCAGCAGTTGGACTAGCGGGGCGAACAATGAGCAGTTCTTC.

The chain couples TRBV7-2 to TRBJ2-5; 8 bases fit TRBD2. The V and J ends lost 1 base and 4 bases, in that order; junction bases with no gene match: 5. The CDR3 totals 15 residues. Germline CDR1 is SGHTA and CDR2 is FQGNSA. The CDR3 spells CASSLEVREGETQYF. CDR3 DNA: TGTGCCAGCAGCTTAGAGGTCCGGGAGGGAGAGACCCAGTACTTC.

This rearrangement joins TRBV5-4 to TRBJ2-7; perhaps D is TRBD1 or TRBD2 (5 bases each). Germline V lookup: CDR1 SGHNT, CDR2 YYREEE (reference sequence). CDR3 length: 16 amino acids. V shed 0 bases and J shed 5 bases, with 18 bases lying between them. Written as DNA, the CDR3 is TGTGCCAGCAGCTTGGGGGGGATCGGGTTTACAAACGAGCAGTACTTC. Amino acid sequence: CASSLGGIGFTNEQYF.

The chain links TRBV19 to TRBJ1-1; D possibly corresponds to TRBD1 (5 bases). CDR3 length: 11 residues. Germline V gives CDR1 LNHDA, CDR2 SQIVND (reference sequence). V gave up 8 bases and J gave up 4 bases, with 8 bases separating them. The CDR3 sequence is CASSGGTEAFF. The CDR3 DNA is TGTGCCAGTTCCGGGGGCACTGAAGCTTTCTTT.

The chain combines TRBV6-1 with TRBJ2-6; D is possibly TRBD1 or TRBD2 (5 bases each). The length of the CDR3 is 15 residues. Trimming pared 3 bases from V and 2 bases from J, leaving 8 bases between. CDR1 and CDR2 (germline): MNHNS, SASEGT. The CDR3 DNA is TGTGCCAGCAGTGACGAGGGGACTGGGGCCAACGTCCTGACTTTC. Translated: CASSDEGTGANVLTF.

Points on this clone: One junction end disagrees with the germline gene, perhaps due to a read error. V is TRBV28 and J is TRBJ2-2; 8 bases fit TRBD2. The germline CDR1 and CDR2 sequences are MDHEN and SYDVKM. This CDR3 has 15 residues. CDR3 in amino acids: CVSSLTGGRTGELFF. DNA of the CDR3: TGTGTCAGCAGTTTAACGGGGGGGCGCACCGGGGAGCTGTTTTTT. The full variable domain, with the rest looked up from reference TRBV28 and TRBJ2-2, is DVKVTQSSRYLVKRTGEKVFLECVQDMDHENMFWYRQDPGLGLRLIYFSYDVKMKEKGDIPEGYSVSREKKERFSLILESASTNQTSMYLCVSSLTGGRTGELFFGEGSRLTVL.

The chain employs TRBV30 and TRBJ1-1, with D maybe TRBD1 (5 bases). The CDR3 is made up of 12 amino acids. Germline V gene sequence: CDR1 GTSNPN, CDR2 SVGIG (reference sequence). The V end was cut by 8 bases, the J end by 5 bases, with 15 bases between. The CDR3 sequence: CAAQGGWTEAFF. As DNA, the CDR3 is TGTGCCGCGCAGGGAGGTTGGACTGAAGCTTTCTTT.

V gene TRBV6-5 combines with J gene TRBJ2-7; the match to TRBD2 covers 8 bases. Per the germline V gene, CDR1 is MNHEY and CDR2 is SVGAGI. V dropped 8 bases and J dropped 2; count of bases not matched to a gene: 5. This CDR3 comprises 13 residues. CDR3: CASVRAGAYEQYF. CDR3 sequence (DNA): TGTGCCAGCGTAAGAGCGGGGGCCTACGAGCAGTACTTC.

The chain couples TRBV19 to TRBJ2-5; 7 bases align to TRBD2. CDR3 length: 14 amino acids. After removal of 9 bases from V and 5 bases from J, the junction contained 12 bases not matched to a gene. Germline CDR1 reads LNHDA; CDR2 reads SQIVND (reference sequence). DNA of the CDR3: TGTGCCAGCAGCAACGGGGGGAAGGTGGAGACCCAGTACTTC. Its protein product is CASSNGGKVETQYF.

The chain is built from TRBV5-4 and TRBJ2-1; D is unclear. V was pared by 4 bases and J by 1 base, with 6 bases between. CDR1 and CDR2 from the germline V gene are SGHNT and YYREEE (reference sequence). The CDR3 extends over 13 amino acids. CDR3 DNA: TGTGCCAGCAGCCCGCGGTCCTACAATGAGCAGTTCTTC. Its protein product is CASSPRSYNEQFF. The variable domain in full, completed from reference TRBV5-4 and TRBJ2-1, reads ETGVTQSPTHLIKTRGQQVTLRCSSQSGHNTVSWYQQALGQGPQFIFQYYREEENGRGNFPPRFSGLQFPNYSSELNVNALELDDSALYLCASSPRSYNEQFFGPGTRLTVL.

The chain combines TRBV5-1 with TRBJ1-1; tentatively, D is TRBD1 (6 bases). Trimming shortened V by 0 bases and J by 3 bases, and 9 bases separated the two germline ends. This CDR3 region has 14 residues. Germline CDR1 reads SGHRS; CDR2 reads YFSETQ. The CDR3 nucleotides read TGCGCCAGCAGCTTGGGAGGGGGTCACACTGAAGCTTTCTTT. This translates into CASSLGGGHTEAFF.

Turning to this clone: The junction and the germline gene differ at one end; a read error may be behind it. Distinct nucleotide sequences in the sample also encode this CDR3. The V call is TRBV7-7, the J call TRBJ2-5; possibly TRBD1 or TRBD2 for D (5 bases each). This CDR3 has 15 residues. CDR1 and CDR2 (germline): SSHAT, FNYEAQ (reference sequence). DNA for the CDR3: TGTGCTAGCAGCTTATCCGGGACCCTCAAAGAGACCCAGTACTTC. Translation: CASSLSGTLKETQYF.

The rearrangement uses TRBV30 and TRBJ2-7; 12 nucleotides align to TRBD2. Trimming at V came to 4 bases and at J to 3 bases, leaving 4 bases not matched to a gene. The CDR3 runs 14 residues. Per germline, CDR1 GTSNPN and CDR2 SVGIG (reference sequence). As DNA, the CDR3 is TGTGCCTGGACTAAGACTAGCGGGGGCTACGAGCAGTACTTC. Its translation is CAWTKTSGGYEQYF.

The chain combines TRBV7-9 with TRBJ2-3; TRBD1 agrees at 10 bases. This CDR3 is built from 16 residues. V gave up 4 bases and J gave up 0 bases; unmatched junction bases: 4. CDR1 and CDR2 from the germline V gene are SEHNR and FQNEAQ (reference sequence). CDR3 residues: CASSSRTGGSTDTQYF. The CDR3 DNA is TGTGCCAGCAGCTCCAGGACAGGGGGAAGCACAGATACGCAGTATTTT.

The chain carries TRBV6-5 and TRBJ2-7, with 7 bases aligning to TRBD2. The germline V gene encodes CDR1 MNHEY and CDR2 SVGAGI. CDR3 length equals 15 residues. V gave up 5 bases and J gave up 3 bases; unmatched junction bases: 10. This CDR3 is CASSLQPGLNYEQYF. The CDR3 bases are TGTGCCAGCAGTCTCCAGCCGGGACTAAACTACGAGCAGTACTTC.

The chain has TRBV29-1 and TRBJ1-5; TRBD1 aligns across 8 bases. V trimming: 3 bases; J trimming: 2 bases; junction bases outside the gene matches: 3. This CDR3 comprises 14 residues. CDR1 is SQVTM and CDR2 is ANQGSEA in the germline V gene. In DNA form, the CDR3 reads TGCAGCGTTGAGACAGGGGACCGCAATCAGCCCCAGCATTTT. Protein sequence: CSVETGDRNQPQHF. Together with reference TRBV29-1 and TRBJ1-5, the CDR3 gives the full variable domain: SAVISQKPSRDICQRGTSLTIQCQVDSQVTMMFWYRQQPGQSLTLIATANQGSEATYESGFVIDKFPISRPNLTFSTLTVSNMSPEDSSIYLCSVETGDRNQPQHFGDGTRLSIL.

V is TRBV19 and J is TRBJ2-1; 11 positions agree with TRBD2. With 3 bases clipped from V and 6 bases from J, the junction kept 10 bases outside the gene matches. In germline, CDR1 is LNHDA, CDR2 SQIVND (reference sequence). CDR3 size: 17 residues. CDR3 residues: CASSISGGEGARNEQFF. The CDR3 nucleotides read TGTGCCAGTAGTATTAGCGGGGGGGAGGGAGCTCGCAATGAGCAGTTCTTC.

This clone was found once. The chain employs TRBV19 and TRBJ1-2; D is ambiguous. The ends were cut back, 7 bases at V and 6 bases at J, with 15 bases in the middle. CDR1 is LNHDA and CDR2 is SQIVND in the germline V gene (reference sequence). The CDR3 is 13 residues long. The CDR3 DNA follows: TGTGCCAGTAAAAGGCAGCAAATTGATGGCTACACCTTC. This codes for CASKRQQIDGYTF.

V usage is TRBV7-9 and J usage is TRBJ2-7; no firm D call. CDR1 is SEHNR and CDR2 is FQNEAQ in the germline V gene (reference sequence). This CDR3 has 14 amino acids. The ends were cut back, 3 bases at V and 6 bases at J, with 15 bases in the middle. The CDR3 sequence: CASSFLDRTPEQYF. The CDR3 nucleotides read TGTGCCAGCAGCTTTCTGGATAGGACCCCCGAGCAGTACTTC.

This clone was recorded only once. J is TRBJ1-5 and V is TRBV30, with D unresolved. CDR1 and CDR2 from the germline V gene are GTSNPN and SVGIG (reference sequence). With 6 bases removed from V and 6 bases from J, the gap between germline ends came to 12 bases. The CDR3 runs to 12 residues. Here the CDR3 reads CACSRAGQPQHF. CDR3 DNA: TGTGCCTGCTCAAGAGCGGGTCAGCCCCAGCATTTT.

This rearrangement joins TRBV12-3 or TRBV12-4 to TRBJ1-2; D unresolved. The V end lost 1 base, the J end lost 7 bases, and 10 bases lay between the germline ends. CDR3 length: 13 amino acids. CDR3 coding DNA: TGTGCCAGCAGTTTAGAGGAGGGCCGTGGCTACACCTTC. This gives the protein CASSLEEGRGYTF.

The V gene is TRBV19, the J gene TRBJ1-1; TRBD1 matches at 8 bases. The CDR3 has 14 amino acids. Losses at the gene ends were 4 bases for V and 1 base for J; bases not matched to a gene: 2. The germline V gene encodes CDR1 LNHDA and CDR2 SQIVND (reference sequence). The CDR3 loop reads CASSKDRGNTEAFF. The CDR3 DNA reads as TGTGCCAGTAGTAAAGACAGGGGGAACACTGAAGCTTTCTTT.

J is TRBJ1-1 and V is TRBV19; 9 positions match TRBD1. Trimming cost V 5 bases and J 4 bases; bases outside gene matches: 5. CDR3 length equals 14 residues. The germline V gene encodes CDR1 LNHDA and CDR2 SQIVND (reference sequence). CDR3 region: CASSLGTGRTEAFF. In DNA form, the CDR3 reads TGTGCCAGTAGTCTGGGGACAGGGCGCACTGAAGCTTTCTTT.

CDR3 sequence (DNA): TGCGCCAGCGTACCGACAGGGGGCGCTTTGAACACCGGGGAGCTGTTTTTT. As protein: CASVPTGGALNTGELFF. V gene TRBV5-1 combines with J gene TRBJ2-2, with TRBD1 identical over 10 bases. The CDR3 extends over 17 amino acids. Losses at the gene ends were 7 bases for V and 1 base for J; bases not matched to a gene: 10. Looked up from germline, CDR1 is SGHRS and CDR2 is YFSETQ.